What follows describes a single T cell receptor (beta chain). This entry belongs to a study of blood T cell repertoires in COVID-19. Overall study: Some COVID-19 samples were acute and others convalescent; all came from the United States, Italy and Spain.

As originally analysed: Quantification of nucleated cells was approximated via reference gene primer amplification. Libraries were prepared by immunoSEQ multiplex PCR; TCRdb keeps only in-frame clonotypes and omits some of them. V and J calls plus clone size are reproduced from that table; the DNA served to infer D and trimming. The sample consists of about 160,000 clones, over 80% of them appearing once. Germline V gene lookup returns CDR1 MNHEY and CDR2 SMNVEV (reference sequence). The CDR3 contains 14 residues. The V end lost 3 bases, the J end lost 2 bases, and 8 bases lay between the germline ends.

The clonotype was recovered from a woman between 45 and 60 years old with acute or convalescent COVID-19. Sequenced input: peripheral blood. The chain recombines TRBV27 with TRBJ2-1; D is possibly TRBD2 (6 bases). CDR3 loop: CASSLLAPYNEQFF. The CDR3, as DNA: TGTGCCAGCAGTTTGCTAGCGCCCTACAATGAGCAGTTCTTC.